This T cell receptor (beta chain) was observed in a study of cytomegalovirus exposure and HLA in healthy donors. Overall study: Among about 179 million T cells, an earlier analysis found 90 million to 130 million unique TCR beta sequences.

This clone was observed a single time. Primers: 60 Vbeta forward and 13 Jbeta reverse. This table comes from immunoSEQ multiplex PCR, and its TCRdb copy is limited to in-frame clones, with some not included. Among some 190,000 clones listed, 60% to 85% were seen once. The specimen sequenced was PBMCs. This receptor was identified in a woman under 30 in good health and CMV-seronegative.

Here the CDR3 DNA reads TGTGCCAGTAGTCCTTACACGACAGATTCCTACGAGCAGTACTTC. Encoded protein: CASSPYTTDSYEQYF. This chain connects TRBV19 to TRBJ2-7, with D possibly matching TRBD1 (5 bases). V gave up 5 bases and J gave up 1 base, with 15 bases separating them. The CDR3 length is 15 residues. Germline CDR1 reads LNHDA; CDR2 reads SQIVND (reference sequence).